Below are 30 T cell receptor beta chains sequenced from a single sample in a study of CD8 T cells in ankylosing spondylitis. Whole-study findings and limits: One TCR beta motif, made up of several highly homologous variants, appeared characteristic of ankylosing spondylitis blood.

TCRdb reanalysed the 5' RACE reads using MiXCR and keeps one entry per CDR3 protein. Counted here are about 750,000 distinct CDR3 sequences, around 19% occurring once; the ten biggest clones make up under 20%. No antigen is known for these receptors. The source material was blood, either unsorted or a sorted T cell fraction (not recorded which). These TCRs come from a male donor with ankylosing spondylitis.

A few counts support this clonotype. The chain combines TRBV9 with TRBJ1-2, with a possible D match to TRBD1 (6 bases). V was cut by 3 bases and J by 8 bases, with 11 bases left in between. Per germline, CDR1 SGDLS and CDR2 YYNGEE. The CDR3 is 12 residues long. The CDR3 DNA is TGTGCCAGCAGCGAGGGGGAAGGCGGCTACACCTTC. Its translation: CASSEGEGGYTF.

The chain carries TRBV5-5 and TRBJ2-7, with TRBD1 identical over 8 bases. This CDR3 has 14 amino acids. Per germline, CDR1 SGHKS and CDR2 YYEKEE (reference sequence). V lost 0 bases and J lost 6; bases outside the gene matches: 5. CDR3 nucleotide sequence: TGTGCCAGCAGCTTGGAACAGGGGGTTGGCGAGCAGTACTTC. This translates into CASSLEQGVGEQYF. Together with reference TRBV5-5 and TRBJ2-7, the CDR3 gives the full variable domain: DAGVTQSPTHLIKTRGQQVTLRCSPISGHKSVSWYQQVLGQGPQFIFQYYEKEERGRGNFPDRFSARQFPNYSSELNVNALLLGDSALYLCASSLEQGVGEQYFGPGTRLTVT.

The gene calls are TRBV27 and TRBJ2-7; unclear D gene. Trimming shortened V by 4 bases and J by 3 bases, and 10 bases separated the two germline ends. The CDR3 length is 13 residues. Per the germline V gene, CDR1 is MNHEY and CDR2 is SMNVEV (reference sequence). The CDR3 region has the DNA TGTGCCAGCAGTTCCGGGCCTAACTACGAGCAGTACTTC. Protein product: CASSSGPNYEQYF.

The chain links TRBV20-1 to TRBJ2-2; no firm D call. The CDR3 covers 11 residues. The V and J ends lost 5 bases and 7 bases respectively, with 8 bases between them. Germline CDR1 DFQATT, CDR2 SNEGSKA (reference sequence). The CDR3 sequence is CSALIDGELFF. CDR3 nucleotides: TGCAGTGCTCTCATAGACGGGGAGCTGTTTTTT.

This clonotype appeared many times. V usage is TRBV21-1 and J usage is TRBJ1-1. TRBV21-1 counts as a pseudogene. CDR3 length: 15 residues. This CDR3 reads CASSKSPGWDTEAFF. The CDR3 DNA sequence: TGTGCCAGCAGCAAAAGTCCTGGCTGGGACACTGAAGCTTTCTTT.

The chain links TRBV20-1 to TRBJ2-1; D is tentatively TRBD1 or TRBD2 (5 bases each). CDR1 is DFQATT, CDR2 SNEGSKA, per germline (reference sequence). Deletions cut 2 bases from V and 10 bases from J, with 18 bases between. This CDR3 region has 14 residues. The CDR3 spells CSARPRDHTGEQFF. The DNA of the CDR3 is TGCAGTGCTAGACCAAGGGACCACACGGGAGAGCAGTTCTTC.

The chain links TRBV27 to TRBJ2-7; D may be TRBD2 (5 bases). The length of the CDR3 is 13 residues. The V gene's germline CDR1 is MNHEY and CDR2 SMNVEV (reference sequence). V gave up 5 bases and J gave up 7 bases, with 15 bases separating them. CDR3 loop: CASSPTWAGEQYF. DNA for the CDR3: TGTGCCAGCAGTCCCACCTGGGCGGGTGAGCAGTACTTC.

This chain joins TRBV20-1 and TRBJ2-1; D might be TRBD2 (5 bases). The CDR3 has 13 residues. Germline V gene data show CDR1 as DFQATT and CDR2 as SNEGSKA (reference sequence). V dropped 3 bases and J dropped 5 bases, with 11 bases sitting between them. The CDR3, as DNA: TGCAGTGCTAGTTGGAGGCCCGACAATGAGCAGTTCTTC. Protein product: CSASWRPDNEQFF.

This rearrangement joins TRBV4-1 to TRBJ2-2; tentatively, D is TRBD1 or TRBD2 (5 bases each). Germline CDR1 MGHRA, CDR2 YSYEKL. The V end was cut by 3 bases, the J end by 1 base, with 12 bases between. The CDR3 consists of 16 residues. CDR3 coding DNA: TGCGCCAGCAGCCAGAGGGGCGACAGGAACACCGGGGAGCTGTTTTTT. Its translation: CASSQRGDRNTGELFF.

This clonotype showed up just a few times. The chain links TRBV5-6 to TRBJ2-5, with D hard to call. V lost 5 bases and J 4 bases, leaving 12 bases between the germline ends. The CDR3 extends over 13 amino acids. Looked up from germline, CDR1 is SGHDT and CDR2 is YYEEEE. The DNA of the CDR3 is TGTGCCAGCAGTTATGACCCGCGAGAGACCCAGTACTTC. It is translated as CASSYDPRETQYF.

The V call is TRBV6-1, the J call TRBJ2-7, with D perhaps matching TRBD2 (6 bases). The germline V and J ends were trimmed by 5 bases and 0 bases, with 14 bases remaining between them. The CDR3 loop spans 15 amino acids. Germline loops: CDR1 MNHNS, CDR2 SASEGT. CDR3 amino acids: CASSLERTNSYEQYF. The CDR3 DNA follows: TGTGCCAGCAGTCTGGAGAGGACTAACTCCTACGAGCAGTACTTC.

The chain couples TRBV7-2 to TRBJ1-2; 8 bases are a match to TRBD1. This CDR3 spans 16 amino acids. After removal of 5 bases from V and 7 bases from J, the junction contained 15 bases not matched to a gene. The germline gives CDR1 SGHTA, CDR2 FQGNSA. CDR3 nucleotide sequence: TGTGCCAGCAGCCAAGGACAGGGCCGGAATACGCGTGGCTACACCTTC. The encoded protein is CASSQGQGRNTRGYTF.

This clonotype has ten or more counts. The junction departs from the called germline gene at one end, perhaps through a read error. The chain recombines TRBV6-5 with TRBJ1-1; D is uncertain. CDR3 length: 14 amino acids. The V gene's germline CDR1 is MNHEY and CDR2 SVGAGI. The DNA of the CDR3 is TGCGCCAGCAGCTACTCGAACCTGAACACTGAAGCTTTCTTT. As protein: CASSYSNLNTEAFF.

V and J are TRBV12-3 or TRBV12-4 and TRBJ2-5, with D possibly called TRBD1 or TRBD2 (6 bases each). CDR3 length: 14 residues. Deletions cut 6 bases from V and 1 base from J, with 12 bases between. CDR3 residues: CASRLGGSQETQYF. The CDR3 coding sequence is TGTGCCAGCAGGCTGGGGGGCAGCCAAGAGACCCAGTACTTC.

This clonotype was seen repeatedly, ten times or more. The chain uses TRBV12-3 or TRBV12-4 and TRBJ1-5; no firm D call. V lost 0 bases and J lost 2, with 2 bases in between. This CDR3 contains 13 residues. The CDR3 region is CASSLARNQPQHF. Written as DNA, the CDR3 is TGTGCCAGCAGTTTAGCGCGCAATCAGCCCCAGCATTTT.

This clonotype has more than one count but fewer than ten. The CDR3 DNA is TGTGCCAGCACATCGACCAAGACGTACCAAGAGACCCAGTACTTC. The encoded protein is CASTSTKTYQETQYF. This chain joins TRBV12-3 or TRBV12-4 and TRBJ2-5; no reliable D call. This CDR3 has 15 amino acids. Between the trimmed V and J ends, which lost 7 bases and 0 bases, there was a span of 15 bases.

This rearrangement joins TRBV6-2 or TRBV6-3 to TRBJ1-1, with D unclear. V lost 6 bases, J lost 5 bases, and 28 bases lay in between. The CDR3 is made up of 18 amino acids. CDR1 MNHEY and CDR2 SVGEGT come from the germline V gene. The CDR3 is CASSPSFYEVLRLTEAFF. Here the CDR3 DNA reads TGTGCCAGCAGCCCATCCTTCTATGAGGTTTTACGGTTAACTGAAGCTTTCTTT.

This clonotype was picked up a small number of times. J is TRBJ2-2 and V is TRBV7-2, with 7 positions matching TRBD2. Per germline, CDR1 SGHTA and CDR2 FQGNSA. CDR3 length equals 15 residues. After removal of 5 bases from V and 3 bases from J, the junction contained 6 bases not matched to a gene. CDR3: CASSPGGSYTGELFF. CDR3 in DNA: TGTGCCAGCAGCCCGGGGGGTTCTTACACCGGGGAGCTGTTTTTT.

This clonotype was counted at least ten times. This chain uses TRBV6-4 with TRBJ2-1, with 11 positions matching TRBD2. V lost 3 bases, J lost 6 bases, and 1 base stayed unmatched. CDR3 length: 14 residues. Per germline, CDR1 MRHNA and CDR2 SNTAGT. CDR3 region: CASSELAGVNEQFF. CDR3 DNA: TGTGCCAGCAGTGAACTAGCGGGAGTCAATGAGCAGTTCTTC.

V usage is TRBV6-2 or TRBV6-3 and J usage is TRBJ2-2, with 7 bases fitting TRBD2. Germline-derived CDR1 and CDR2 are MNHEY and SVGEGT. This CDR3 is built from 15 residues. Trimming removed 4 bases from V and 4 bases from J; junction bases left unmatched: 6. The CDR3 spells CASSSRAGSTGELFF. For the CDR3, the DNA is TGTGCCAGCAGTTCTAGAGCGGGATCCACCGGGGAGCTGTTTTTT.

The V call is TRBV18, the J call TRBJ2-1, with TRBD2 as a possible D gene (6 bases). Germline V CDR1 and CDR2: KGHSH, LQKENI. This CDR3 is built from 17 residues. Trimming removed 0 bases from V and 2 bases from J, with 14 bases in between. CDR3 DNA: TGTGCCAGCTCACCACCAGCTAGCGCTGAGCCCTACAATGAGCAGTTCTTC. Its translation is CASSPPASAEPYNEQFF.

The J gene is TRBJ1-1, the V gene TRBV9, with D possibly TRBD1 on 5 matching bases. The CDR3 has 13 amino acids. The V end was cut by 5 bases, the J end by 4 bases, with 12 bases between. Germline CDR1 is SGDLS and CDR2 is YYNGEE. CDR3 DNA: TGTGCCAGCAGAGCCCCGGGGGGCACTGAAGCTTTCTTT. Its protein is CASRAPGGTEAFF.

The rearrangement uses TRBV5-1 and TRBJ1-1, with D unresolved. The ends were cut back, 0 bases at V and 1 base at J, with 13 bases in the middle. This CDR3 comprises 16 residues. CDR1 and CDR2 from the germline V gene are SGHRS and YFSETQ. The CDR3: CASSLDLGGSNTEAFF. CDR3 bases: TGCGCCAGCAGCTTGGATCTGGGCGGGTCGAACACTGAAGCTTTCTTT.

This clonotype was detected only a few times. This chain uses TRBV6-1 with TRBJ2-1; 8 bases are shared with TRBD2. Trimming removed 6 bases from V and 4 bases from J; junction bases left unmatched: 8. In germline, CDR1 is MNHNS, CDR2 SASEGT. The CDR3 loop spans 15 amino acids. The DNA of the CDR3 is TGTGCCAGCAGCCCTACCGCGGGGGGATACAATGAGCAGTTCTTC. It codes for CASSPTAGGYNEQFF.

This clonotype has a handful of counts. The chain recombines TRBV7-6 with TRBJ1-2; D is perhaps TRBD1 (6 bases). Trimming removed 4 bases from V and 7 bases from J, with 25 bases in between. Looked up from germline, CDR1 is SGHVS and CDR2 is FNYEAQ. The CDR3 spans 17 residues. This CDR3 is CASSSLGDHRATSGYTF. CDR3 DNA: TGTGCCAGCAGCTCGTTAGGGGACCACAGGGCAACGAGTGGCTACACCTTC.

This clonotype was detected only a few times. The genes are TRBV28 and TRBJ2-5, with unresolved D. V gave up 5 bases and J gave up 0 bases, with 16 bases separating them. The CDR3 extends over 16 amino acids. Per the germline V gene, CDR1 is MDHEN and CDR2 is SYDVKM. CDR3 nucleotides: TGTGCCAGCAGTGACCCCAGTGTAGGGTACCAAGAGACCCAGTACTTC. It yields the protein CASSDPSVGYQETQYF.

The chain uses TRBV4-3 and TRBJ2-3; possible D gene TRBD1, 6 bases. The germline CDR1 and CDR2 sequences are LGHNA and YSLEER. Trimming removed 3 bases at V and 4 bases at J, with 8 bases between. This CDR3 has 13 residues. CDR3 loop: CASSQNRADTQYF. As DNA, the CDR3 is TGCGCCAGCAGCCAGAACAGGGCAGATACGCAGTATTTT.

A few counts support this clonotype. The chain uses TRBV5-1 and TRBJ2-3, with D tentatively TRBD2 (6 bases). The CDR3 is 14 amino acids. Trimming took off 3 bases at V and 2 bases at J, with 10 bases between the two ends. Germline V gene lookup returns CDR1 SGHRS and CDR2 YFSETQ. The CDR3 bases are TGCGCCAGCAGCTCCCGCGGGACCACAGATACGCAGTATTTT. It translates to CASSSRGTTDTQYF. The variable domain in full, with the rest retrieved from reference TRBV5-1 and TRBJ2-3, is KAGVTQTPRYLIKTRGQQVTLSCSPISGHRSVSWYQQTPGQGLQFLFEYFSETQRNKGNFPGRFSGRQFSNSRSEMNVSTLELGDSALYLCASSSRGTTDTQYFGPGTRLTVL.

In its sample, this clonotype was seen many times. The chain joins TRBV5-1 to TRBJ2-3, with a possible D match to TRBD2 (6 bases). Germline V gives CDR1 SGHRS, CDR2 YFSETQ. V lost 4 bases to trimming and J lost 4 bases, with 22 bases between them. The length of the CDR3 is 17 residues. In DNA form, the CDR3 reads TGCGCCAGCAGCCAGGGAGCCGGGGGAGACGGCCCAGATACGCAGTATTTT. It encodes CASSQGAGGDGPDTQYF.

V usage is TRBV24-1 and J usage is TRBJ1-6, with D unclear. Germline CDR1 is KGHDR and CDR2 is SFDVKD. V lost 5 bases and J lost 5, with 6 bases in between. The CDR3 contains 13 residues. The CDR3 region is CATSAKDNSPLHF. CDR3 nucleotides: TGTGCCACCAGTGCCAAAGATAATTCACCCCTCCACTTT.